The clone carrying this T cell receptor beta chain was observed a few times. Antigen unknown. The authors reverse transcribed all of the isolated RNA, so sequencing captured expressed TCRB transcripts. Only in-frame clones appear in the TCRdb table, and some are missing; sequencing was by immunoSEQ multiplex PCR. Of 500,000 to 800,000 clones listed, around 11% are singletons. The germline V gene has CDR1 SGDLS and CDR2 YYNGEE. V lost 4 bases to trimming and J lost 0 bases; unmatched junction nucleotides: 0. This CDR3 is 15 amino acids long. This record comes from a study of beta chain features in type 1 diabetes. Whole-study results and caveats: Significant though moderate, a shortening of TCRB CDR3s appeared in all four CD4+ subsets of Type 1 diabetes patients. PCR might favor shorter templates, equally in patients and controls.

Via the markers CD45RO/CCR7/CD25/CD127/CD95/CD27, stem cell-like memory, regulatory, central memory and naive CD4+ cells were sorted. The V call is TRBV9, the J call TRBJ2-2; 10 bases line up with TRBD2. The receptor was isolated from a young man with type 1 diabetes. Sequences were obtained from naive CD4+ T cells from blood. This chain's CDR3 is CASSTSGANTGELFF. Written as DNA, the CDR3 is TGTGCCAGCAGCACTAGCGGGGCGAACACCGGGGAGCTGTTTTTT.